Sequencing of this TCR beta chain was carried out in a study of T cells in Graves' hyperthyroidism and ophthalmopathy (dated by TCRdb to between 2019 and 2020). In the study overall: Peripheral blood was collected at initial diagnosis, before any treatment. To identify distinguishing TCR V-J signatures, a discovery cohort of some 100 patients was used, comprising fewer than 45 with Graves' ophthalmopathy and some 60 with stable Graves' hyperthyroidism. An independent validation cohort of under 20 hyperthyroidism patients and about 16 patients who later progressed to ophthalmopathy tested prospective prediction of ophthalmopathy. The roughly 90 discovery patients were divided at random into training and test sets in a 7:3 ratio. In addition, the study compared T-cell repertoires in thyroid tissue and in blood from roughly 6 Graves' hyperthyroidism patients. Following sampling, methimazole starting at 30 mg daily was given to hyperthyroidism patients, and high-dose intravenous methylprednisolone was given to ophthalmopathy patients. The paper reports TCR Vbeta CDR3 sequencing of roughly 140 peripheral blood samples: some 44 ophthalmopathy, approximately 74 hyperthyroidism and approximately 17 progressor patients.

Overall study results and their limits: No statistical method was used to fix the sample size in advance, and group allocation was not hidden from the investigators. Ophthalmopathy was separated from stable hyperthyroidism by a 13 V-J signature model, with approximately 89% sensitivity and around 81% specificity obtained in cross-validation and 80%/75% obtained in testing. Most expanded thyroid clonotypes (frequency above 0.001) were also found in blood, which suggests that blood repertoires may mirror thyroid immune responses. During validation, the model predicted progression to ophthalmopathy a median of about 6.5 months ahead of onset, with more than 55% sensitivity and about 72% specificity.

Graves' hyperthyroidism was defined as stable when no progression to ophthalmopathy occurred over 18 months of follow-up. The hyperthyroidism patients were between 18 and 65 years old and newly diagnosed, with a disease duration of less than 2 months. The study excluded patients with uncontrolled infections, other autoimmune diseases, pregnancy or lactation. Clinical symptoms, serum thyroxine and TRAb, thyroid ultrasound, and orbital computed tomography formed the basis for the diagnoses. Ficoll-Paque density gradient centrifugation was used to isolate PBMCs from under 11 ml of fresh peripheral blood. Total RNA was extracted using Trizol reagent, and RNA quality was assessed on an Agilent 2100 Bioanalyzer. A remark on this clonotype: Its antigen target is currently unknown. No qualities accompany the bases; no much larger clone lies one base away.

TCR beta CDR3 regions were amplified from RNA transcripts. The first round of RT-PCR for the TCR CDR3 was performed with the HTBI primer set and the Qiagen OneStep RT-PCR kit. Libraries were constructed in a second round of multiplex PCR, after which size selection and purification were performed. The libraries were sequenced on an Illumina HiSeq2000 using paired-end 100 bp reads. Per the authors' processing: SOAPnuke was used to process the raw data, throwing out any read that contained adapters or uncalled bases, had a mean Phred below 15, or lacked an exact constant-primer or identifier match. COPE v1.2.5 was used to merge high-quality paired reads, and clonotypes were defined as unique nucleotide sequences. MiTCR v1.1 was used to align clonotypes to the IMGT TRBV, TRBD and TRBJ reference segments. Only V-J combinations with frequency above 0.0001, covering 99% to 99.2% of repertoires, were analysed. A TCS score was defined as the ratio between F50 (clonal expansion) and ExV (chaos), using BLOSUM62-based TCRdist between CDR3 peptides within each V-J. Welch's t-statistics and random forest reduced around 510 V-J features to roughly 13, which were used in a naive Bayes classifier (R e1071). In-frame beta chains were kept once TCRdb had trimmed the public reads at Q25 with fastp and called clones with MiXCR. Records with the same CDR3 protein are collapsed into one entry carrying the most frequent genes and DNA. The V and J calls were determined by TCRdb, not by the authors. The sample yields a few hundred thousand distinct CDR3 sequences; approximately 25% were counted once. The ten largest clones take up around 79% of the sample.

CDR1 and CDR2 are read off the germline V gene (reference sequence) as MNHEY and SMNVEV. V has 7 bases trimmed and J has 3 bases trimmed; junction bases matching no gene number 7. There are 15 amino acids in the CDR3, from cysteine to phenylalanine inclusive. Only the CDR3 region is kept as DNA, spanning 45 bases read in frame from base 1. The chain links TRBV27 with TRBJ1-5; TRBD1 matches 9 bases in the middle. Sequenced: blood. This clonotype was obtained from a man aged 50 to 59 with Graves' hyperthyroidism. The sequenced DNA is TGTGCCAGCACTCAAACAGGGGGCGACAATCAGCCCCAGCATTTT. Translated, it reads CASTQTGGDNQPQHF.